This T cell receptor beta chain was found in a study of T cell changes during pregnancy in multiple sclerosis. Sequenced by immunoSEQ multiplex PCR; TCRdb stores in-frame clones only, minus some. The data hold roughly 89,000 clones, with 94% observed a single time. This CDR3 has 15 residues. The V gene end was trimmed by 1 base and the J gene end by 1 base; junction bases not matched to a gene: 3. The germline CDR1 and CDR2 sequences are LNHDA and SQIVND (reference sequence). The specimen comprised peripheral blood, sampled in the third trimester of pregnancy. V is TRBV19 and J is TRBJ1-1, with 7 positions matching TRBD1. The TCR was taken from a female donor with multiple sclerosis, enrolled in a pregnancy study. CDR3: CASSIGGTANTEAFF. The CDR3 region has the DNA TGTGCCAGTAGTATAGGTGGGACAGCGAACACTGAAGCTTTCTTT. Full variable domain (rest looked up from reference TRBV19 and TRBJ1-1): DGGITQSPKYLFRKEGQNVTLSCEQNLNHDAMYWYRQDPGQGLRLIYYSQIVNDFQKGDIAEGYSVSREKKESFPLTVTSAQKNPTAFYLCASSIGGTANTEAFFGQGTRLTVV.